The 2 T cell receptor beta chains listed next were all sequenced from one sample in a study of T cell repertoires in cytomegalovirus infection. MiXCR, run by TCRdb on the reads, gives a single entry per CDR3 protein. The sample gives some 390,000 distinct CDR3 sequences, 15% to 20% of which show up once; around 8.6% is in the top ten. Sequenced material: PBMCs. Every receptor here comes from a human donor in good health (CMV status not recorded). Some clones in this sample may be carry-over from other donors' samples.

The table lists this clonotype with a few counts. This chain connects TRBV12-3 or TRBV12-4 to TRBJ2-7, with TRBD1 matching 8 bases. V shed 6 bases, J shed 3 bases, and the junction held 13 bases outside the gene matches. The CDR3 spans 16 residues. The DNA for the CDR3 is TGTGCCAGCAGCCCCGGCCCGGGACAGGACCGCTACGAGCAGTACTTC. It is translated as CASSPGPGQDRYEQYF.

This clonotype has a count of ten or more. This chain links TRBV7-8 with TRBJ2-3; 9 nucleotides match TRBD2. The germline V gene encodes CDR1 SGHVS and CDR2 FQNEAQ. V was clipped by 5 bases and J by 6 bases; unmatched bases: 9. This CDR3 spans 15 amino acids. CDR3 nucleotides: TGTGCCAGCAGCATCCGACTAGCGGACCGGGATACGCAGTATTTT. Its protein is CASSIRLADRDTQYF.